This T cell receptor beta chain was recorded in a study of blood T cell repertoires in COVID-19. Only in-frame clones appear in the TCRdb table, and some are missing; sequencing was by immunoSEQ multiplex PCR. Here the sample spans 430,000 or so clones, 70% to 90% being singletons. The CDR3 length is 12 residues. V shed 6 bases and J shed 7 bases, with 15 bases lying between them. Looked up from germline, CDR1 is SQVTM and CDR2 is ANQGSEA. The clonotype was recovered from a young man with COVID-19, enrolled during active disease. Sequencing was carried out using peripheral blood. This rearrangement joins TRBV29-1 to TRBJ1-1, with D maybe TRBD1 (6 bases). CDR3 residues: CSVHPRGYEAFF. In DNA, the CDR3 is TGCAGCGTCCACCCAAGGGGGTATGAAGCTTTCTTT.